What follows are 17 T cell receptor beta chains derived from one specimen sequenced in a study of chemoradiotherapy in HPV16-positive cancers. Produced via immunoSEQ multiplex PCR; TCRdb's table is partial and in-frame only. The data hold around 14,000 clones, with roughly 93% observed a single time. The specimen comprised blood, sampled from a patient who underwent chemoradiotherapy. These receptors all come from a human donor with HPV-associated anogenital cancer.

The rearrangement joins TRBV10-3 to TRBJ2-7; the match to TRBD1 covers 7 bases. The junction had 9 bases not matched to a gene; V was cut back by 6 bases and J by 1 base. The CDR3 consists of 15 residues. Germline values: CDR1 ENHRY, CDR2 SYGVKD. This CDR3 reads CAISGTVMGSYEQYF. Written as DNA, the CDR3 is TGTGCCATCAGCGGGACAGTAATGGGGTCCTACGAGCAGTACTTC.

V and J are TRBV9 and TRBJ2-5; D is uncertain. This CDR3 comprises 14 residues. The germline V gene has CDR1 SGDLS and CDR2 YYNGEE. V lost 3 bases and J lost 1, with 10 bases in between. The CDR3: CASSALGSQETQYF. The CDR3 region has the DNA TGTGCCAGCAGCGCCCTGGGCAGCCAAGAGACCCAGTACTTC.

This chain joins TRBV7-8 and TRBJ2-7; a weak D match, TRBD1 (6 bases). CDR3 length: 16 residues. The V gene lost 7 bases and the J gene lost 1 base, with 20 bases spanning the gap. The V gene's germline CDR1 is SGHVS and CDR2 FQNEAQ. CDR3 loop: CASNPPGHPDSYEQYF. CDR3 sequence (DNA): TGTGCCAGCAACCCTCCGGGACATCCCGATTCCTACGAGCAGTACTTC. Looking up the rest from reference TRBV7-8 and TRBJ2-7 gives the full variable domain: GAGVSQSPRYKVAKRGQDVALRCDPISGHVSLFWYQQALGQGPEFLTYFQNEAQLDKSGLPSDRFFAERPEGSVSTLKIQRTQQEDSAVYLCASNPPGHPDSYEQYFGPGTRLTVT.

V usage is TRBV7-2 and J usage is TRBJ1-5; D gene ambiguous. Germline V gene sequence: CDR1 SGHTA, CDR2 FQGNSA. There are 17 residues in the CDR3. Trimming stripped 1 base from V and 5 bases from J, with 18 bases between. The CDR3 is CASSLVFSHEVDQPQHF. The DNA of the CDR3 is TGTGCCAGCAGCTTAGTGTTCAGCCACGAGGTTGATCAGCCCCAGCATTTT.

V is TRBV5-1 and J is TRBJ1-5; D is undetermined. The CDR3 runs to 12 residues. Germline CDR1 is SGHRS and CDR2 is YFSETQ. Trimming cost V 1 base and J 6 bases, with 5 bases left between them. The CDR3 sequence: CASSLWGQPQHF. In DNA, the CDR3 is TGCGCCAGCAGCTTGTGGGGTCAGCCCCAGCATTTT.

CDR3 nucleotide sequence: TGCGCCAGCAGCCCGGCTGGGGGGCTTAGGGTGAACACTGAAGCTTTCTTT. This sequence encodes CASSPAGGLRVNTEAFF. This sequence joins TRBV5-1 and TRBJ1-1, with TRBD1 as a possible D gene (6 bases). Germline assignment: CDR1 SGHRS and CDR2 YFSETQ. V was cut by 4 bases and J by 0 bases, with 19 bases left in between. The CDR3 has 17 residues.

V is TRBV11-2 and J is TRBJ1-2, with 8 positions matching TRBD1. CDR1 and CDR2 (germline): SGHAT, FQNNGV. The length of the CDR3 is 14 residues. J lost 4 bases, V lost 5 bases, and 6 bases had no gene match. CDR3 in amino acids: CASSPGGTFYGYTF. In nucleotides, the CDR3 is TGTGCCAGCAGCCCAGGGGGCACATTCTATGGCTACACCTTC.

The V and J genes are TRBV9 and TRBJ1-2; the match to TRBD1 covers 8 bases. The CDR3 is 16 amino acids. V trimming: 4 bases; J trimming: 7 bases; junction bases outside the gene matches: 15. Germline V lookup: CDR1 SGDLS, CDR2 YYNGEE. In DNA, the CDR3 is TGTGCCAGCAGCACACTCCTTAAGGGACAGGCGAGTGGCTACACCTTC. The encoded protein is CASSTLLKGQASGYTF.

The chain couples TRBV7-3 to TRBJ1-6, with TRBD1 matching over 10 bases. Germline V gene sequence: CDR1 SGHTA, CDR2 FQGTGA. The V gene end was trimmed by 8 bases and the J gene end by 3 bases; junction bases not matched to a gene: 1. This CDR3 comprises 14 residues. Here the CDR3 reads CASGTGVYNSPLHF. As DNA, the CDR3 is TGTGCCAGCGGGACAGGGGTCTATAATTCACCCCTCCACTTT.

CDR3 DNA: TGTGCCAGCAGCTTAACGGGGGGCAGGGGAAGTCACACTGAAGCTTTCTTT. Protein: CASSLTGGRGSHTEAFF. The rearrangement uses TRBV7-3 and TRBJ1-1, with D tentatively TRBD1 (6 bases). Germline loops: CDR1 SGHTA, CDR2 FQGTGA. The CDR3 totals 17 residues. The ends were cut back, 0 bases at V and 3 bases at J, with 17 bases in the middle. The full variable domain, rest sourced from reference TRBV7-3 and TRBJ1-1, is GAGVSQTPSNKVTEKGKYVELRCDPISGHTALYWYRQSLGQGPEFLIYFQGTGAADDSGLPNDRFFAVRPEGSVSTLKIQRTERGDSAVYLCASSLTGGRGSHTEAFFGQGTRLTVV.

The CDR3 here is CASIGARGSYNEQFF. CDR3 nucleotide sequence: TGCGCCTCCATAGGGGCGCGAGGGTCCTACAATGAGCAGTTCTTC. V usage is TRBV10-1 and J usage is TRBJ2-1; possibly TRBD1 or TRBD2 for D (5 bases each). Trimming removed 11 bases from V and 1 base from J, with 18 bases in between. The germline V gene encodes CDR1 WNHNN and CDR2 SYGVQD (reference sequence). The CDR3 is made up of 15 amino acids.

Comments on this clone: The junction departs from germline at one end; a sequencing error may be responsible. This rearrangement joins TRBV6-4 to TRBJ1-5; D is uncertain. This CDR3 spans 15 amino acids. Germline CDR1 is MRHNA and CDR2 is SNTAGT. The CDR3 DNA reads as TGTGCCAGCAATGACTCGAGAGATAGCAATCAGCCCCAGCATTTT. Its protein product is CASNDSRDSNQPQHF.

This clone came up once. The chain employs TRBV19 and TRBJ2-6; no firm D call. Germline CDR1 is LNHDA and CDR2 is SQIVND (reference sequence). Trimming left V 3 bases short and J 13 bases short, with 10 bases between. The CDR3 sequence is 12 residues long. The DNA for the CDR3 is TGTGCCAGTAGTATCCGAAGTCGAGTCCTGACTTTC. Translation gives CASSIRSRVLTF.

This clone has only one observation. The chain is built from TRBV7-8 and TRBJ1-5; no firm D call. CDR1 SGHVS and CDR2 FQNEAQ come from the germline V gene. Trimming took 3 bases from V and 6 from J, leaving 12 bases between them. This CDR3 comprises 14 residues. CDR3 protein: CASSFPGQLQPQHF. The DNA for the CDR3 is TGTGCCAGCAGCTTCCCGGGTCAGCTTCAGCCCCAGCATTTT.

This chain connects TRBV30 to TRBJ2-7; no clear D gene. CDR3 length: 12 residues. Germline-derived CDR1 and CDR2 are GTSNPN and SVGIG (reference sequence). Trimming stripped 0 bases from V and 6 bases from J, with 9 bases between. The CDR3 nucleotides are TGTGCCTGGAGTGTAGTAGGGTTCGAGCAGTACTTC. Protein: CAWSVVGFEQYF.

This clone has more than one count but fewer than ten. The chain employs TRBV7-3 and TRBJ2-1; 9 bases fit TRBD2. There are 15 residues in the CDR3. Trimming cost V 0 bases and J 4 bases; bases outside gene matches: 1. CDR1 and CDR2 from the germline V gene are SGHTA and FQGTGA. DNA of the CDR3: TGTGCCAGCAGCTTAACTAGCGGGGGTTACAATGAGCAGTTCTTC. Translating gives CASSLTSGGYNEQFF.

J is TRBJ1-5 and V is TRBV4-1; D is ambiguous. The V gene lost 0 bases and the J gene lost 1 base, with 13 bases spanning the gap. This CDR3 region has 17 residues. Germline assignment: CDR1 MGHRA and CDR2 YSYEKL. The CDR3 DNA reads as TGCGCCAGCAGCCAAGATCTACAGCGGTTGAGCAATCAGCCCCAGCATTTT. The encoded protein is CASSQDLQRLSNQPQHF.